This passage covers 13 T cell receptor beta chains from one sample sequenced in a study of T cells in Graves' hyperthyroidism and ophthalmopathy. Amplified regions were TCR beta CDR3 sequences from RNA transcripts. HTBI primers were the set used in a first-round RT-PCR of the TCR CDR3. From the multiplex PCR reads, TCRdb called clonotypes with MiXCR, one entry per CDR3 protein. The sample has approximately 500,000 distinct CDR3 sequences, approximately 44% seen once. The specimen sequenced was peripheral blood or thyroid tissue (not recorded which). The origin of the receptors is a young woman with Graves' hyperthyroidism.

This clonotype was detected many times. V gene TRBV27 combines with J gene TRBJ1-1; D remains ambiguous. Trimming removed 6 bases from V and 0 bases from J, with 8 bases in between. This CDR3 has 13 residues. CDR1 MNHEY and CDR2 SMNVEV come from the germline V gene (reference sequence). The CDR3 sequence: CASSLLLNTEAFF. The CDR3 coding sequence is TGTGCCAGCAGCTTACTGTTGAACACTGAAGCTTTCTTT.

The CDR3 protein is CAISPPPRGQGGETQYF. CDR3 in DNA: TGTGCCATCAGTCCCCCACCCCGAGGACAGGGCGGCGAGACCCAGTACTTC. V and J are TRBV10-3 and TRBJ2-5; 8 positions match TRBD1. Losses at the gene ends were 5 bases for V and 5 bases for J; bases not matched to a gene: 16. Per germline, CDR1 ENHRY and CDR2 SYGVKD. There are 17 residues in the CDR3.

V usage is TRBV10-3 and J usage is TRBJ1-1; a possible D gene is TRBD1 (5 bases). CDR1 and CDR2 from the germline V gene are ENHRY and SYGVKD. V shed 2 bases and J shed 2 bases, with 15 bases lying between them. The CDR3 has 16 amino acids. The CDR3: CAISEPWQGVNTEAFF. DNA for the CDR3: TGTGCCATCAGTGAGCCCTGGCAGGGCGTCAACACTGAAGCTTTCTTT.

This clonotype has ten or more counts. The genes are TRBV4-3 and TRBJ1-1; 7 bases match TRBD1. Looked up from germline, CDR1 is LGHNA and CDR2 is YSLEER. V was pared by 4 bases and J by 5 bases, with 7 bases of the junction left unmatched. CDR3 length: 14 residues. As DNA, the CDR3 is TGCGCCAGCAGCCGGGATACAGGGGAAACTGAAGCTTTCTTT. This translates into CASSRDTGETEAFF.

CDR3 in DNA: TGTGCCACCAGTGATACCGGGACAGCTGAAGAGACCCAGTACTTC. Translating gives CATSDTGTAEETQYF. This sequence joins TRBV24-1 and TRBJ2-5; 7 bases fit TRBD1. After removal of 3 bases from V and 3 bases from J, the junction contained 6 bases not matched to a gene. The V gene's germline CDR1 is KGHDR and CDR2 SFDVKD. This CDR3 comprises 15 residues.

This clonotype was seen repeatedly, ten times or more. The genes are TRBV7-8 and TRBJ1-3; D not resolved. The CDR3 loop spans 13 amino acids. Germline V CDR1 and CDR2: SGHVS, FQNEAQ. The V and J ends lost 4 bases and 0 bases respectively, with 4 bases between them. CDR3: CASSYNSGNTIYF. The CDR3 bases are TGTGCCAGCAGCTACAACTCTGGAAACACCATATATTTT. The whole variable domain, filled in from reference TRBV7-8 and TRBJ1-3, reads GAGVSQSPRYKVAKRGQDVALRCDPISGHVSLFWYQQALGQGPEFLTYFQNEAQLDKSGLPSDRFFAERPEGSVSTLKIQRTQQEDSAVYLCASSYNSGNTIYFGEGSWLTVV.

At least ten counts were recorded for this clonotype. This chain links TRBV5-4 with TRBJ1-1; no definite D call. This CDR3 is 15 amino acids long. Germline loops: CDR1 SGHNT, CDR2 YYREEE (reference sequence). Trimming removed 1 base at V and 1 base at J, with 11 bases between. DNA for the CDR3: TGTGCCAGCAGCTTGTTCACCGACGGGAACACTGAAGCTTTCTTT. This sequence encodes CASSLFTDGNTEAFF.

This clonotype came up many times. V usage is TRBV10-1 and J usage is TRBJ2-2; D remains unclear. The CDR3 consists of 14 residues. Between the trimmed V and J ends, which lost 5 bases and 4 bases, there was a span of 11 bases. CDR1 WNHNN and CDR2 SYGVQD come from the germline V gene (reference sequence). The CDR3 region is CASSPDHSTGELFF. The CDR3 DNA reads as TGCGCCAGCAGTCCGGATCATAGCACCGGGGAGCTGTTTTTT.

V is TRBV25-1 and J is TRBJ2-1; tentatively, D is TRBD2 (6 bases). The germline gives CDR1 MGHDK, CDR2 SYGVNS. Trimming pared 1 base from V and 2 bases from J, leaving 6 bases between. This CDR3 region has 14 residues. CDR3 region: CASSELAAYNEQFF. DNA for the CDR3: TGTGCCAGCAGTGAATTAGCGGCCTACAATGAGCAGTTCTTC.

This clonotype was counted ten times or more. This sequence joins TRBV20-1 and TRBJ2-7; either TRBD1 or TRBD2 may fit D (5 bases each). The germline V and J ends were trimmed by 6 bases and 1 base, with 16 bases remaining between them. CDR1 is DFQATT, CDR2 SNEGSKA, per germline (reference sequence). This CDR3 region has 14 residues. The CDR3 sequence is CSAPPGTPSYEQYF. The DNA for the CDR3 is TGCAGTGCCCCCCCCGGGACGCCGTCCTACGAGCAGTACTTC.

In this sample, this clonotype turned up many times. The V gene is TRBV7-9, the J gene TRBJ2-7; 8 bases map to TRBD2. CDR3 length: 14 amino acids. Germline V CDR1 and CDR2: SEHNR, FQNEAQ (reference sequence). V trimming: 5 bases; J trimming: 1 base; junction bases outside the gene matches: 4. CDR3 sequence: CASSPTSVSYEQYF. The CDR3 coding sequence is TGTGCCAGCAGCCCGACTAGCGTATCCTACGAGCAGTACTTC.

This clonotype appeared many times. The genes are TRBV9 and TRBJ2-5; D ambiguous. The CDR3 sequence is 13 residues long. The germline CDR1 and CDR2 sequences are SGDLS and YYNGEE. V was trimmed by 1 base and J by 2 bases, leaving 6 bases between them. CDR3 bases: TGTGCCAGCAGCGTAAGCCAACAAGAGACCCAGTACTTC. This translates into CASSVSQQETQYF.

In this sample, this clonotype turned up many times. The chain links TRBV12-3 or TRBV12-4 to TRBJ2-5; the D is unclear. V lost 4 bases to trimming and J lost 9 bases, with 9 bases between them. This CDR3 is built from 11 residues. The CDR3 DNA follows: TGTGCCAGCAGTTCCCGGACCTCCCAGTACTTC. It specifies CASSSRTSQYF.